Listed here are 11 T cell receptor beta chains from one sample, sequenced in a study of blood T cell repertoires in COVID-19 (dated by TCRdb to about 2020). Libraries were constructed by the immunoSEQ multiplex PCR assay. TCRdb stores this immuneACCESS table with in-frame sequences only. Part of the clones is absent; in the studies checked, under half of the shortfall reflects unresolved V genes, and no reason is known for the rest. For this sample there are about 350,000 clones; around nine tenths appear just once. 1% of the sample is in the top ten clones. The sample comprised PBMCs or T cells enriched from blood (not recorded which). The receptors shown here come from a woman in her thirties who had been exposed to COVID-19.

The rearrangement links TRBV5-1 to TRBJ2-2; TRBD1 matches at 7 bases. Losses at the gene ends were 4 bases for V and 4 bases for J; bases not matched to a gene: 4. The CDR3 runs to 14 residues. Germline V CDR1 and CDR2: SGHRS, YFSETQ. The CDR3 protein is CASSATGPTGELFF. In nucleotides, the CDR3 is TGCGCCAGCAGCGCGACAGGGCCCACCGGGGAGCTGTTTTTT.

The chain combines TRBV10-3 with TRBJ2-5; 14 nucleotides match TRBD2. The CDR3 has 17 residues. V shed 4 bases and J 3 bases; nucleotides not matched to a gene: 7. The germline gives CDR1 ENHRY, CDR2 SYGVKD. CDR3 loop: CAISVGPGLAGEETQYF. CDR3 nucleotide sequence: TGTGCCATCAGTGTCGGACCGGGACTAGCGGGAGAAGAGACCCAGTACTTC.

In its sample, this clone was seen once. The chain has TRBV19 and TRBJ2-1; the D gene is possibly TRBD1 (5 bases). The CDR3 has 13 amino acids. Trimming shortened V by 2 bases and J by 6 bases, and 8 bases separated the two germline ends. Germline CDR1 is LNHDA and CDR2 is SQIVND (reference sequence). The CDR3 DNA follows: TGTGCCAGTAGTATACAGGGTCCCAATGAGCAGTTCTTC. As protein: CASSIQGPNEQFF.

The gene calls are TRBV5-1 and TRBJ1-6; possible D gene TRBD1, 5 bases. This CDR3 region has 16 residues. CDR1 is SGHRS and CDR2 is YFSETQ in the germline V gene. Trimming removed 0 bases at V and 7 bases at J, with 14 bases between. DNA of the CDR3: TGCGCCAGCAGCTTGGATGGCGGGGCGCGAAATTCACCCCTCCACTTT. Protein: CASSLDGGARNSPLHF. The full variable domain, completed using reference TRBV5-1 and TRBJ1-6, is KAGVTQTPRYLIKTRGQQVTLSCSPISGHRSVSWYQQTPGQGLQFLFEYFSETQRNKGNFPGRFSGRQFSNSRSEMNVSTLELGDSALYLCASSLDGGARNSPLHFGNGTRLTVT.

This chain joins TRBV10-3 and TRBJ2-3; 8 bases map to TRBD2. The CDR3 spans 15 residues. Germline CDR1 and CDR2: ENHRY and SYGVKD. Unmatched junction bases numbered 4, after V lost 3 bases and J lost 2 bases. The CDR3, as DNA: TGTGCCATCAGTGAAACTAGCGGCCACACAGATACGCAGTATTTT. Translated, it gives CAISETSGHTDTQYF.

This chain links TRBV28 with TRBJ2-5, with TRBD1 matching over 8 bases. CDR3 length equals 16 residues. Germline V gene data show CDR1 as MDHEN and CDR2 as SYDVKM. The J segment lost 1 base and the V segment lost 10 bases, leaving 14 bases of the junction unmatched. CDR3 residues: CATLVAAGGGQETQYF. CDR3 DNA sequence: TGTGCCACCTTAGTGGCGGCAGGGGGCGGCCAAGAGACCCAGTACTTC.

The rearrangement links TRBV5-4 to TRBJ1-1, with D tentatively TRBD1 (6 bases). The germline CDR1 and CDR2 sequences are SGHNT and YYREEE (reference sequence). The CDR3 has 15 residues. V lost 4 bases to trimming and J lost 2 bases, with 15 bases between them. The DNA of the CDR3 is TGTGCCAGCAGCACCGCAGGGGCCGTTAACACTGAAGCTTTCTTT. This sequence encodes CASSTAGAVNTEAFF.

J is TRBJ2-6 and V is TRBV27; D is undetermined. Per germline, CDR1 MNHEY and CDR2 SMNVEV (reference sequence). The CDR3 extends over 18 amino acids. Deletions cut 5 bases from V and 2 bases from J, with 19 bases between. CDR3 region: CASSLTIPILPGANVLTF. In DNA, the CDR3 is TGTGCCAGCAGTCTCACTATTCCCATACTACCTGGGGCCAACGTCCTGACTTTC.

For this clone: The same CDR3 arises from other DNA sequences in this sample as well. The V and J genes are TRBV28 and TRBJ1-1; D remains unclear. V was clipped by 7 bases and J by 5 bases, with 5 bases between them. This CDR3 comprises 10 residues. Germline CDR1 is MDHEN and CDR2 is SYDVKM. The DNA for the CDR3 is TGTGCCAGCACGGGGACTGAAGCTTTCTTT. Protein: CASTGTEAFF.

The chain carries TRBV2 and TRBJ2-7; tentative D call: TRBD2 (5 bases). The germline V gene encodes CDR1 SNHLY and CDR2 FYNNEI. The V gene lost 4 bases and the J gene lost 3 bases, with 10 bases spanning the gap. The CDR3 extends over 13 amino acids. For the CDR3, the DNA is TGTGCCAGCAGTGCGGGGTTCGGCTACGAGCAGTACTTC. The encoded protein is CASSAGFGYEQYF.

The V gene is TRBV9, the J gene TRBJ2-1; D is ambiguous. Trimming took 1 base from V and 10 from J, leaving 18 bases between them. The CDR3 has 15 residues. The germline gives CDR1 SGDLS, CDR2 YYNGEE. The CDR3, as DNA: TGTGCCAGCAGCGTATTCTTCGGCTTAGCCCAAGAGCAGTTCTTC. Protein product: CASSVFFGLAQEQFF.